The clone carrying this T cell receptor beta chain was recorded at least ten times. Antigen unknown. This specimen belongs to a study of molecular identifiers for immune sequencing clone quantification. The CDR3 has 16 residues. Germline CDR1 and CDR2: MNHEY and SVGAGI. Trimming at V came to 2 bases and at J to 0 bases, leaving 2 bases not matched to a gene. Study findings and constraints: Shared barcodes on identical TCR molecules could underestimate the sizes of highly expanded clones. Jurkat TCR RNA that was spiked in from one cell was reportedly detectable among approximately 900,000 naive cells. Clones that exceeded 20 RNA copies held over 98% of effector molecules, yet under 1% in naive cells.

The bulk TCR libraries were made with methods described before and with listed TCR primers. Each CDR3 protein gets one entry after TCRdb re-called the PCR reads with MiXCR. The sample shows tens of thousands of distinct CDR3 sequences, 21% of them seen only once. The rearrangement joins TRBV6-5 to TRBJ1-1; 11 bases align to TRBD1. This clonotype was sampled from a human donor in good health. Some libraries in this study had Jurkat cell RNA spiked in. Specimen: naive CD8+ T cells from blood, with Jurkat cell RNA spiked in. Subset: FACS-sorted CD8+CD4-CCR7+CD45RA+ naive T cells. The CDR3 DNA reads as TGTGCCAGCAGTTACGGGACAGGGGGGTTGAACACTGAAGCTTTCTTT. Amino acids: CASSYGTGGLNTEAFF.